This T cell receptor (beta chain) came from a study of cytomegalovirus exposure and HLA in healthy donors (dated by TCRdb to about 2017). Context from the whole study: An earlier analysis of roughly 570 of the donors reported 276 Gb of sequence data and 95 million to 120 million unique TCR beta sequences obtained from around 190 million T cells. Roughly 300 gigabases of sequencing data and around 85 million unique TCR sequences made up an early release that covered nearly 650 HLA-typed donors. Of the roughly 400 genotyped donors, 65% to 90% were placed in the genetic ancestry cluster associated with self-reported Caucasian donors. The study aimed to test whether signatures of past pathogen exposure could be identified by cataloging public T cell receptors. The T cell repertoires of 666 subjects were profiled by immunosequencing and related to cytomegalovirus serostatus. Besides the first cohort of roughly 640 subjects, a separate validation cohort made up of about 120 different subjects was used. To predict cytomegalovirus infection status, the study combined high-throughput TCR immunosequencing, statistical association of individual TCRs with disease status, and machine learning. To study patterns of TCR occurrence, a later analysis re-analyzed previously published TCR beta repertoires from 666 donors and added high-resolution HLA genotyping. Rather than drawing on any new phenotypic data, the later analysis identified candidate immune exposures from TCR beta sequences and the way those sequences occurred across donors. In an earlier analysis of 500 to 650 of the donors, high-throughput TCR beta sequencing was used to judge whether each TCR beta V gene segment behaved as functional or pseudogenic. Alongside the repertoire data, information on donor age, sex, ethnicity and CMV serostatus was compiled. A later genetic analysis took genome-wide SNP genotypes for about three fifths of the 666 donors and used that subset as a discovery cohort. Every repertoire in the discovery cohort had been generated on one and the same sequencing platform. Both class I and class II loci were covered by HLA typing, at four-digit resolution. Typing coverage varied by locus: about 620-640 donors for A, B, C, DRB1 and DQB1; roughly 510 for DQA1; more than 600 for DPA1; fewer than 480 for DPB1. Roughly five DR-DQ haplotypes were treated as single units for association and clustering because of strong linkage in the cohort. On average, roughly 250,000 unique TCR beta nucleotide sequences were sequenced per donor among 350 to 400 genotyped donors of the cohort, with roughly a sixth of those sequences being non-productive. The full study reports these points: A total of about 150 TCR beta chains were listed by the study as associated with cytomegalovirus. The authors suggested that the approach could potentially be generalized to other disease states and immunological phenotypes. In a later analysis, the rate of TCR association differed among HLA loci, with DRB1 alleles having the most associated TCRs and HLA-C alleles having the fewest. The earlier analysis of 587 of the donors excluded around 17 rarely observed V segments, including chromosome 9 orphons, because counts were too low. The sequencing pipeline was judged likely to have produced a cluster of highly shared sequence variants as a technical artifact. Correlated functional status among segregating V segments might be attributable to linkage disequilibrium, but an unknown experimental factor could not be ruled out. Because some donors lacked HLA typing at each locus, the association tests relied only on the typed subset. In a later analysis, most CMV-associated TCR beta chains were found to appear HLA-restricted, with HLA associations seemingly driven largely by CMV exposure. A further reported finding was that TCR beta sequences accurately predicted the HLA-A and HLA-B alleles for most subjects in the first cohort. According to a later analysis, parvovirus B19, influenza, CMV and Epstein-Barr virus appeared linked to several top co-occurrence clusters. Cytomegalovirus status was reported to be diagnosed by the classifier with high specificity and sensitivity in both the original and validation cohorts. In this cohort, only TCR beta chains were sequenced, and detectable features were limited by the absence of alpha or paired-chain data. Across donors, most TCR sequences were observed very rarely, whereas some public TCRs were present in many individuals. Three of the identified cytomegalovirus-associated TCR beta chains were confirmed in vitro to be specific for cytomegalovirus antigens. In a later genetic analysis, fewer N-insertions in productive TCRs were reported among donors in an Asian-associated ancestry cluster than the roughly 640-donor mean. Roughly uniform sequencing depth across donors was assumed in presence/absence analyses, although this assumption may not hold. In a later analysis, HLA-associated TCR beta chains were found to be more clonally expanded and to have lower generation probabilities than equally common non-associated chains. A later genetic analysis associated a missense DCLRE1C variant with V-gene and J-gene trimming of TCR beta chains, and an independent cohort replicated the association. CMV serostatus was the only immune exposure information available for the cohort. Some IMGT-functional V segments, including TRBV6-2 and TRBV6-3, could not be distinguished by the 87-base-pair reads and were therefore excluded. Assigning TCR associations to individual alleles was difficult when HLA alleles, especially DR and DQ, strongly co-occurred. Broadly in line with IMGT annotations, most TCR beta V segments showed up in productive rearrangements about 87% or about 30% of the time in an earlier analysis of several hundred of the donors. At a false discovery rate of 0.05, a later analysis linked fewer than 20,000 TCR beta sequences to specific HLA alleles.

Comment on this clone: Its antigen remains unidentified. Base qualities are not at hand, and no much larger clone is one base apart.

The CDR3 measures 12 amino acids from cysteine to phenylalanine. Only the CDR3 portion is preserved as DNA: 36 bases, with reading frame beginning at the first base. Trimming costs V 6 bases and J 9 bases, and their ends lie 12 bases apart. CDR1 and CDR2 are drawn from the germline V gene (reference sequence): MNHNY, SVGAGI. The cohort comprised 710 or so healthy bone marrow donors. At the time of sampling, every cohort member was nominally healthy, though immune exposures that went unrecorded were likely present. The donor was CMV seronegative and belonged to the group of more than 300 seronegative cohort members. A peripheral blood sample was collected from each donor, and TCR beta sequencing was performed on peripheral blood mononuclear cells. The Qiagen DNeasy Blood Extraction Kit was used to extract genomic DNA from the blood cell samples. The library was generated by the immunoSEQ multiplex PCR assay. The multiplex PCR relied on a mix of 60 forward primers for TCR Vbeta segments and 13 reverse primers for TCR Jbeta segments. The CDR3 region of rearranged TCR beta genes was amplified from genomic DNA with a multiplex PCR assay. The amplified TCR beta libraries were sequenced on the Illumina HiSeq System as 87-base-pair reads. Turning to the authors' computational methods: A later analysis counted some 80 million unique TCR beta chains across the 600 to 850 repertoires, and some 11 million of these chains were shared by at least two donors. Raw reads were error-corrected and collapsed into unique sequences with a nearest-neighbor algorithm that merged closely related sequences to remove PCR and sequencing errors. V, D and J gene segments were assigned by aligning CDR3 sequences to IMGT reference sequences. For a sequence to be retained, at least a six-nucleotide match to both a V gene segment and a J gene segment was required. Rearrangements were classified as productive when the CDR3 lacked stop codons and remained in frame with V and J, and all other rearrangements were classified as non-productive. Following IMGT convention, CDR3 was defined as the stretch from the second conserved V-encoded cysteine to the conserved J-encoded phenylalanine. Sequences without an unambiguous match to a single V gene segment were excluded from the earlier analysis of almost 600 of the donors. In an earlier analysis of around 590 of the donors, a V segment was called functional when productive rearrangements were above 56.7%, and segregating when the standard deviation between donors exceeded 5%. A statistical classification framework was built to diagnose cytomegalovirus status from the catalog of TCR beta chain sequences. V and J gene assignment, in a later analysis, came from comparing TCR nucleotide sequences with IMGT/GENE-DB human TR gene sequences. A later analysis assigned CDR3 sequences and most-parsimonious VDJ recombination scenarios with the TCRdist pipeline. In a later analysis, each TCR beta chain was defined by its CDR3 amino acid sequence together with its V-gene family, and reads lacking a unique V-gene family were excluded. To address suspected cross-contamination and a sequencing artifact, a later analysis removed over 500 highly shared, low-generation-probability nucleotide sequences. In a later analysis, a clonal expansion index for each public chain was calculated from normalized within-repertoire ranks of inferred template counts. A later analysis computed generation probabilities with a VDJ recombination model fitted to out-of-frame rearrangements, and checked the results against IGoR. A later analysis scored TCR-TCR, TCR-HLA and TCR-CMV co-occurrence with hypergeometric tests, applying a repertoire-size bias correction to TCR pairs. False discovery rates were estimated in a later analysis by permuting HLA or CMV assignments 20 times. In a later analysis, co-occurring TCRs were grouped using DBSCAN, with TCRdist sequence similarity added in when clustering inside HLA-allele-positive subsets. Repertoires with fewer than 30,000 or more than 120,000 public chains were left out of co-occurrence clustering, as were about five repertoires with anomalous nucleotide sharing. TCRdb re-hosts the immuneACCESS table, in-frame sequences only. Its copies lack some clones; in the studies checked, an unresolved V gene accounts for under half of them, and the cause for the rest is not known. The D gene and trimming were derived from the DNA, and the V and J assignments and clone size from that table. The sample contains 170,000 or so clones, around 77% of them found a single time. The top ten clonotypes cover 2% to 2.5% of the sample.

Sequencing was performed on PBMCs. The receptor was derived from a man between 60 and 75 years old in good health and CMV-seronegative. The chain was built from TRBV6-6 and TRBJ2-1, and perhaps TRBD2 as D gene, on 5 matching bases. Here is the DNA: TGTGCCAGCAGCCTTATAGCGCTTGAGCAGTTCTTC. It is translated as CASSLIALEQFF.